This T cell receptor beta chain was observed in a study of T cell changes during pregnancy in multiple sclerosis. Germline V gene sequence: CDR1 SGHTA, CDR2 FQGNSA. The length of the CDR3 is 14 residues. Trimming cost V 3 bases and J 5 bases, with 14 bases left between them. Data came from immunoSEQ multiplex PCR; TCRdb stores just in-frame clones and leaves some out. The profile shows approximately 46,000 clones, 80% to 90% of them singletons. The source material was CD8+ T cells from peripheral blood mononuclear cells, sampled in the second trimester of pregnancy. The V and J genes are TRBV7-2 and TRBJ2-7; D might be TRBD1 (6 bases). This receptor was obtained from a female donor with multiple sclerosis, enrolled in a pregnancy study. The CDR3 DNA sequence: TGTGCCAGCAGCTTGATACAGGGTCTTCACGAGCAGTACTTC. Protein: CASSLIQGLHEQYF.